This T cell receptor (beta chain) derives from a study of post-analysis software for immune sequencing data (dated by TCRdb to 2014 to 2015). Looking at the study overall: Relapsing-remitting, secondary progressive and progressive-relapsing multiple sclerosis were recorded as disease courses, and subtype annotation was lacking for some patients. Patient repertoires were compared against around 10 previously published healthy control repertoires from donors aged roughly 6 to 26 years. A subset of samples was prepared in parallel using single-end sample barcoding, then pooled and co-amplified after Illumina adapter ligation. Study-wide conclusions, independent of this receptor: Compared with controls, multiple sclerosis patients had significantly lower normalized Chao1 diversity, a finding suggesting substantial peripheral T-cell clonal expansion. Patients showed significantly higher frequencies than controls for a handful of TRBV segments, among them TRBV5-6, TRBV5-1 and TRBV20-1. The control group was slightly older than the multiple sclerosis patient group. When samples were clustered directly using the F measure, samples prepared in the same batch co-clustered strongly, which prompted a batch-effect correction.

V lost 3 bases and J lost 8 bases, and the count of bases not matched to a germline gene is 10. The CDR3 runs 14 residues from the cysteine to the phenylalanine. Only the CDR3 portion is preserved as DNA: 42 bases, with reading frame beginning at the first base. CDR1 and CDR2 were assigned from the germline V gene (reference sequence) as DFQATT and SNEGSKA. As regards this clonotype: No antigen is known for it. Base qualities are missing; no much larger clone stands one base away.

To demonstrate the VDJtools post-analysis software, TCR beta repertoires were profiled from the peripheral blood of more than ten young patients with multiple sclerosis. Multiple sclerosis patients were children and adolescents aged roughly 6 to 16 years. The receptor library was made with PCR. Sequencing took place on an Illumina HiSeq 2500. Unique molecular identifiers were incorporated into TCR beta cDNA libraries to reduce PCR and sequencing biases. Every 1 to 10 million input T cells yielded about 500,000 cDNA molecules, meaning each molecule approximated one T cell. Patient libraries were prepared and sequenced with the same protocol used for the earlier healthy control dataset. Within a given batch, samples were prepared together, multiplexed and sequenced on the same HiSeq lane. The authors' pipeline ran thus. MIGEC was used to process the raw barcoded reads, and molecular identifier groups with only a single read were discarded before consensus assembly and CDR3 extraction. Clonotype tables were post-analysed with VDJtools, and diversity was normalized by down-sampling all datasets to the smallest sample size. In repertoire overlap clustering, CDR3 amino acid sequences, but not nucleotide sequences, were matched to correct batch-related cross-sample contamination. The public reads were run again by TCRdb, first through fastp at Q25 and then through MiXCR, and only productive beta chains were kept. CDR3 protein sequences are deduplicated, and each keeps its most common genes and DNA. The V and J calls shown here were made by TCRdb, not taken from the authors' results. The sample table records 350,000 to 500,000 distinct CDR3 sequences; approximately 37% of these occur just once. The ten largest clones take up less than 10% of the sample.

The chain joins TRBV20-1 to TRBJ1-2; 9 of the junction bases match TRBD1. The sequence derives from a girl aged 2-10 years with multiple sclerosis. Sequencing input: blood. Here the CDR3 is given as CSASVSWDREGYTF. The nucleotide sequence reads as follows: TGCAGTGCTAGCGTAAGCTGGGACAGGGAAGGCTACACCTTC.